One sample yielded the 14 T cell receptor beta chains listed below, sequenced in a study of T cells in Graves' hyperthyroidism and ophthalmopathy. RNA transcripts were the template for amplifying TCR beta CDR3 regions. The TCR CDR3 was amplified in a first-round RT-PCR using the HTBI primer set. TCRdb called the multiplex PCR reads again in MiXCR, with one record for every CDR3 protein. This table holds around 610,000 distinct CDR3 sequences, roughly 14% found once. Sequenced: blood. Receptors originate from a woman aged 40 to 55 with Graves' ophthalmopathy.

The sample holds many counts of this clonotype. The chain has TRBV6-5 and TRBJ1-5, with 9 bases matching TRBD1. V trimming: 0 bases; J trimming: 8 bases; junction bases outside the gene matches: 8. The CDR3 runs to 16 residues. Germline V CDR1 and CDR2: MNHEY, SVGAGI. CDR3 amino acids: CASSYSQNRGREPQHF. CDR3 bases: TGTGCCAGCAGTTACTCCCAAAACAGGGGGCGCGAGCCCCAGCATTTT.

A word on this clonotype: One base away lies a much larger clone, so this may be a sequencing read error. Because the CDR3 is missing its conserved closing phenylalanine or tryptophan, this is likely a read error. This chain's CDR3 is CASSVSVTGIGELFL. CDR3 nucleotide sequence: TGTGCCAGCAGCGTCTCGGTGACGGGCATCGGGGAGCTGTTTTTG. This chain connects TRBV9 to TRBJ2-2; D not resolved. From germline, CDR1 is SGDLS and CDR2 YYNGEE. CDR3 size: 15 residues. V shed 2 bases and J shed 7 bases, with 15 bases lying between them.

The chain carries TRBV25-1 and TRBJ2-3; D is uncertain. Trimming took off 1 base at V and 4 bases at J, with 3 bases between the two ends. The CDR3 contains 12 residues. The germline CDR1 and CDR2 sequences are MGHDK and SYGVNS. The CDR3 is CASSEFPDTQYF. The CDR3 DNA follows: TGTGCCAGCAGTGAATTCCCAGATACGCAGTATTTT.

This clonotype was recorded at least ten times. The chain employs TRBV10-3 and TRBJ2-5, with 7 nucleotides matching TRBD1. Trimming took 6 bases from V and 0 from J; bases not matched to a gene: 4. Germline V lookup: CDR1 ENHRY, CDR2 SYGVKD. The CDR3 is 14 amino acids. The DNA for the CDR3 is TGTGCCATCAGAGCAGGGGGTAACCAAGAGACCCAGTACTTC. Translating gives CAIRAGGNQETQYF.

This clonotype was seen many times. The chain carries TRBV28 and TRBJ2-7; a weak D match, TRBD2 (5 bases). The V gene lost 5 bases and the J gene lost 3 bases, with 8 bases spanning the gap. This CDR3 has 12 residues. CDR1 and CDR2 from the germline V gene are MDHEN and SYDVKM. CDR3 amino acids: CASSTTSYEQYF. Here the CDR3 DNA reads TGTGCCAGCAGTACAACTAGCTACGAGCAGTACTTC. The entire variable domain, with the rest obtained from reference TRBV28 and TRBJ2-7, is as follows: DVKVTQSSRYLVKRTGEKVFLECVQDMDHENMFWYRQDPGLGLRLIYFSYDVKMKEKGDIPEGYSVSREKKERFSLILESASTNQTSMYLCASSTTSYEQYFGPGTRLTVT.

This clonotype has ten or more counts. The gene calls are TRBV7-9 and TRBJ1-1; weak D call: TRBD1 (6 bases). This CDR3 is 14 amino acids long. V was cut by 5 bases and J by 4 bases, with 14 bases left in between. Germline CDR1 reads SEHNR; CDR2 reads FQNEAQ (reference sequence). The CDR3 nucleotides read TGTGCCAGCAGCCCAAATAACAGGGTCACTGAAGCTTTCTTT. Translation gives CASSPNNRVTEAFF.

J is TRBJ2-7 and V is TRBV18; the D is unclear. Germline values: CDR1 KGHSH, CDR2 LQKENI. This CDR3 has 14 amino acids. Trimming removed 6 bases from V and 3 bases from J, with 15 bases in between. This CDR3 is CASSPSDGYYEQYF. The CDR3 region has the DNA TGTGCCAGCTCCCCTTCGGACGGTTACTACGAGCAGTACTTC.

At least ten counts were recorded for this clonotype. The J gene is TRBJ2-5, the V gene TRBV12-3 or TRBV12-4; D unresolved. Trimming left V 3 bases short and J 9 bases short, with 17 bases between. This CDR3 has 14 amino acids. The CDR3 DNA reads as TGTGCCAGCAGTTTGACGGGCCTATCCGTGGCCCAGTACTTC. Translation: CASSLTGLSVAQYF.

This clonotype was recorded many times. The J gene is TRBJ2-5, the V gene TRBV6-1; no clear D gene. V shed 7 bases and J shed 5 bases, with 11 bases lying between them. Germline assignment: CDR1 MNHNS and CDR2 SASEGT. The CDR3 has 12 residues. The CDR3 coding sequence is TGTGCCAGCACTCGGAGTCGTGAGACCCAGTACTTC. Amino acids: CASTRSRETQYF.

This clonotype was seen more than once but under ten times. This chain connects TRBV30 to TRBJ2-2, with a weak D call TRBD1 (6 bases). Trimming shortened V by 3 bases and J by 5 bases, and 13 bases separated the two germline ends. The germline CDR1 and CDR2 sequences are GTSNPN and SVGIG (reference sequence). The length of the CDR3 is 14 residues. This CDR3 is CAWRAGTSTGELFF. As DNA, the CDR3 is TGTGCCTGGAGGGCCGGGACATCAACCGGGGAGCTGTTTTTT.

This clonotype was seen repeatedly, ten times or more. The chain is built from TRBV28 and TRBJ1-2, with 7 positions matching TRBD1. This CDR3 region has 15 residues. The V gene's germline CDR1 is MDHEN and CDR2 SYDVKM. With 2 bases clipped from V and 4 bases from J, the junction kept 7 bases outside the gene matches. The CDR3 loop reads CASSLGGGQIYGYTF. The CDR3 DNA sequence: TGTGCCAGCAGTTTAGGGGGGGGACAGATCTATGGCTACACCTTC.

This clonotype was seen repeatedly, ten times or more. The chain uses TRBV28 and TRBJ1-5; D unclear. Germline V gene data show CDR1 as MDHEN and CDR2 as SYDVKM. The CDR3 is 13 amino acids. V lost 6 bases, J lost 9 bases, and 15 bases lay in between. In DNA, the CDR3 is TGTGCCAGCAGGGCCGGGTTAAGTTGGCCCCAGCATTTT. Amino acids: CASRAGLSWPQHF.

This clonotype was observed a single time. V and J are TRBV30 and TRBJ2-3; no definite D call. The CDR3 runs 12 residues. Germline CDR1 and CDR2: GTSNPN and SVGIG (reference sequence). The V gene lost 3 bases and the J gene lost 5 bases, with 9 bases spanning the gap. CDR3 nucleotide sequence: TGTGCCTGGAGGAAAGAAGGAGATACGCAGTATTTT. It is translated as CAWRKEGDTQYF.

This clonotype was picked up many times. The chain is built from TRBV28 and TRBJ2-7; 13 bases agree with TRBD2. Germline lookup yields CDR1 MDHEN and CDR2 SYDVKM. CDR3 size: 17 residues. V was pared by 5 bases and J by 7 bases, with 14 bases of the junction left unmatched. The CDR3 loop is CASSPPPTSGRAWEQYF. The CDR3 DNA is TGTGCCAGCAGTCCCCCACCCACTAGCGGGAGGGCCTGGGAGCAGTACTTC.